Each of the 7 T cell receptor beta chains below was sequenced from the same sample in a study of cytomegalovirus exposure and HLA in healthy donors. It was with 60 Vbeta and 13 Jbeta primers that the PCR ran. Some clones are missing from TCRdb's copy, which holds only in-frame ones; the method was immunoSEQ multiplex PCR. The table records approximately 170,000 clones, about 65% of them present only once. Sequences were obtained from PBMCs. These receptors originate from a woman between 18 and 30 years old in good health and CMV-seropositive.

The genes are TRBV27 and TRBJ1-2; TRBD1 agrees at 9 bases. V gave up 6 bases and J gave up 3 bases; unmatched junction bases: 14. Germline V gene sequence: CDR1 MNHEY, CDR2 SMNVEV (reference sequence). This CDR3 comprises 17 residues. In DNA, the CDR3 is TGTGCCAGCAGCCCTACAGGGGGCACACTGAGGCACTATGGCTACACCTTC. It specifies CASSPTGGTLRHYGYTF.

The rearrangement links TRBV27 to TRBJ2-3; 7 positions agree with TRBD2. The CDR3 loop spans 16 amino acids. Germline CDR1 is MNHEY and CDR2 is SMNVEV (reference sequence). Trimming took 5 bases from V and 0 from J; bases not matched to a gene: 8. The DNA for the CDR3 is TGTGCCAGCAGTCCCTTAGCGGGTTTTAGCACAGATACGCAGTATTTT. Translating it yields CASSPLAGFSTDTQYF.

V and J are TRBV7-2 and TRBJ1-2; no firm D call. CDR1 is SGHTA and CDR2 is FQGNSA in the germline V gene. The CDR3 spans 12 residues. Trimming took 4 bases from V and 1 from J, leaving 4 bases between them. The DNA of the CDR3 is TGTGCCAGCAGCTGGAGTAACTATGGCTACACCTTC. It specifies CASSWSNYGYTF.

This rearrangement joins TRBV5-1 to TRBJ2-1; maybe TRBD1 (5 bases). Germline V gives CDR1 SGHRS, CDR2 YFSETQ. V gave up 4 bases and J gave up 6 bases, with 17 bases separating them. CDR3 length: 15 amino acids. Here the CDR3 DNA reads TGCGCCAGCAGCCTACAATCGACAGATACCAATGAGCAGTTCTTC. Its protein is CASSLQSTDTNEQFF. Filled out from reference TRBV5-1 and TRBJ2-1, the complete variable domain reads KAGVTQTPRYLIKTRGQQVTLSCSPISGHRSVSWYQQTPGQGLQFLFEYFSETQRNKGNFPGRFSGRQFSNSRSEMNVSTLELGDSALYLCASSLQSTDTNEQFFGPGTRLTVL.

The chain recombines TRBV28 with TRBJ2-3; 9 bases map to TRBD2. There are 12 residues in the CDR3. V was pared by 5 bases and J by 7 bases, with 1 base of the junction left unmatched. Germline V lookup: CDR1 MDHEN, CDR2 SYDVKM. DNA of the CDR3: TGTGCCAGCAGTACTAGCGGGCATACGCAGTATTTT. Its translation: CASSTSGHTQYF.

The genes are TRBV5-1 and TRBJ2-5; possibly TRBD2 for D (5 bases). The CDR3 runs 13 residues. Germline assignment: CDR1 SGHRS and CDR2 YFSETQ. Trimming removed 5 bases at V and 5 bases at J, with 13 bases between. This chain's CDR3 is CASREGPEETQYF. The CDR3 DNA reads TGCGCCAGCAGAGAGGGCCCCGAGGAGACCCAGTACTTC.

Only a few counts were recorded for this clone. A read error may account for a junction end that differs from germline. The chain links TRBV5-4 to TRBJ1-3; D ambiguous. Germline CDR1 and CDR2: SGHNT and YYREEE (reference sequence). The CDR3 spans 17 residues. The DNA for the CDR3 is TGTGCCAGCAGCTCGCCGTCAGCCGGGGAAAATGGAGACACCATATATTTT. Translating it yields CASSSPSAGENGDTIYF.